This TCR beta chain derives from a study of T-cell memory formation after mild COVID-19. This clonotype was found a few times. Its antigen remains unidentified. Findings and caveats of the study: Mostly located in CM and EM were contracting CD4+ clones, with contracting CD8+ clones located in EMRA. CD4/CD8 balance held among clones contracting day 15 to 85, and later expanders leaned CD4+.

Each CDR3 protein is one row after TCRdb ran MiXCR on the 5' RACE reads. This table has hundreds of thousands of distinct CDR3 sequences, roughly 13% appearing once. The sample was PBMCs or a T cell subset sorted from them (not recorded which). The sequence was obtained from a man between 18 and 29 years old who had mild COVID-19 (a few samples of this study predate the infection). Cell type and time point are not known.

The CDR3 loop is CASSPRDADEQFF. The DNA of the CDR3 is TGTGCCAGCAGCCCCCGGGACGCGGATGAGCAGTTCTTC. The genes are TRBV7-2 and TRBJ2-1; D may be TRBD1 or TRBD2 (5 bases each). Germline CDR1 and CDR2: SGHTA and FQGNSA. There are 13 residues in the CDR3. Trimming removed 5 bases at V and 8 bases at J, with 13 bases between.